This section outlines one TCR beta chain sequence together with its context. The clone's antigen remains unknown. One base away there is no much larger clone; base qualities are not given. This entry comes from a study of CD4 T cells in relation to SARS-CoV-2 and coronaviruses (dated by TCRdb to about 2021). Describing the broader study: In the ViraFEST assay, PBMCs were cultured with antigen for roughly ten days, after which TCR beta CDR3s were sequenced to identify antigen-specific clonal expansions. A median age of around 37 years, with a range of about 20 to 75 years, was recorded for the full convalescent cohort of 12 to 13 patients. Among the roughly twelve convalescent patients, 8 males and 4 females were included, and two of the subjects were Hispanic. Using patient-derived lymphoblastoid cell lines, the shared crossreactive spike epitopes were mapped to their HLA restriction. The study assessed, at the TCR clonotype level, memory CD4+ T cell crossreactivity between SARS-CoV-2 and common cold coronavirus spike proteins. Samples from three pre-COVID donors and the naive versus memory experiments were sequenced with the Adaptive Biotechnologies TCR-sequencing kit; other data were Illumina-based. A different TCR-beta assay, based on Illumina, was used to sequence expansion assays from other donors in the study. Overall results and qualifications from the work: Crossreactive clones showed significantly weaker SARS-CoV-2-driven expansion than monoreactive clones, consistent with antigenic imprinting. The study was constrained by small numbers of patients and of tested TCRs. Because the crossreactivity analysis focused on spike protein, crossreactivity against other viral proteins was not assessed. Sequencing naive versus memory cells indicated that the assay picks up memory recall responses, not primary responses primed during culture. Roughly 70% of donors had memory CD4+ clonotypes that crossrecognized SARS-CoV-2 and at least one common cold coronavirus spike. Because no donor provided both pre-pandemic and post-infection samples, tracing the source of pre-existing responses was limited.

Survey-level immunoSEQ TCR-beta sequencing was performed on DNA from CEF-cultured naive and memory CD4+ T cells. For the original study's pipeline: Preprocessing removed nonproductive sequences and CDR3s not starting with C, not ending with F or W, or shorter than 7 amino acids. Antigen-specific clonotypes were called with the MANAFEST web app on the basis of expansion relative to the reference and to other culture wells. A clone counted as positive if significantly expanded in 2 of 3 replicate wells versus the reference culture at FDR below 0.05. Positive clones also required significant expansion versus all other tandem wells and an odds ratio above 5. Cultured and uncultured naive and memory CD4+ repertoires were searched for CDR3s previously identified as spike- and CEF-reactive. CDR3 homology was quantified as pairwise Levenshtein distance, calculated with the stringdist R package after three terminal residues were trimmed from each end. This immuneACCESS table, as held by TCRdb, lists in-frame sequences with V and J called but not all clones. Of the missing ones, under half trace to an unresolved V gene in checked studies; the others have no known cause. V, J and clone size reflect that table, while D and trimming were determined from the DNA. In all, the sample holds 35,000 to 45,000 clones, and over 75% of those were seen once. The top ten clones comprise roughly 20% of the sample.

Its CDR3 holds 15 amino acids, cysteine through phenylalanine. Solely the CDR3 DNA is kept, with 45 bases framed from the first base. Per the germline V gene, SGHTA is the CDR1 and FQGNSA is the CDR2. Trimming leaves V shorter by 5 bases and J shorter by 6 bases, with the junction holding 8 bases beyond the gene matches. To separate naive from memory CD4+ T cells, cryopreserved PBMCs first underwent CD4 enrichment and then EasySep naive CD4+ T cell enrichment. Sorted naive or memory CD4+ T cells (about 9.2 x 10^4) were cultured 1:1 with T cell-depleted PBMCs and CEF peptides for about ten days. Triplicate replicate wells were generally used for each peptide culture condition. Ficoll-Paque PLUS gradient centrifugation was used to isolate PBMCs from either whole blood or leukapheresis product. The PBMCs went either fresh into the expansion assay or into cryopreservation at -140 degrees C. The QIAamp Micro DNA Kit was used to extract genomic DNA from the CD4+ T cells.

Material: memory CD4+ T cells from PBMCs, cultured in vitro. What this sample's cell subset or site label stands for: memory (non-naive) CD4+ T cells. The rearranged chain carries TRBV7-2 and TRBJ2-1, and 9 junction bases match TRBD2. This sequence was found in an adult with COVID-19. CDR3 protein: CASSVQSGRFNEQFF. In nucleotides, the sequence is TGTGCCAGCAGCGTCCAGAGCGGGAGGTTCAATGAGCAGTTCTTC. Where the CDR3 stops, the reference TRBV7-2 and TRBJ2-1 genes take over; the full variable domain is GAGVSQSPSNKVTEKGKDVELRCDPISGHTALYWYRQSLGQGLEFLIYFQGNSAPDKSGLPSDRFSAERTGGSVSTLTIQRTQQEDSAVYLCASSVQSGRFNEQFFGPGTRLTVL.